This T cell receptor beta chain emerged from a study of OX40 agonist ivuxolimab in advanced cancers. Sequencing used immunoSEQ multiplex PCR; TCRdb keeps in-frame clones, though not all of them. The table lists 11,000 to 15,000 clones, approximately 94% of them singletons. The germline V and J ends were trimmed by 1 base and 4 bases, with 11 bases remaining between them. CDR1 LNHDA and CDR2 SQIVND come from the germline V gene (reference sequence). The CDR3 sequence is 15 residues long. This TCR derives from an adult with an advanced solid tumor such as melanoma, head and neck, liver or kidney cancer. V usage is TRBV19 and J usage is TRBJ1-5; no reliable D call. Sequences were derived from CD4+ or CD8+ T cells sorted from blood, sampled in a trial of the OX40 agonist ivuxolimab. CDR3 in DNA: TGTGCCAGTAGTATAGGATGGGGAGGGAATCAGCCCCAGCATTTT. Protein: CASSIGWGGNQPQHF.